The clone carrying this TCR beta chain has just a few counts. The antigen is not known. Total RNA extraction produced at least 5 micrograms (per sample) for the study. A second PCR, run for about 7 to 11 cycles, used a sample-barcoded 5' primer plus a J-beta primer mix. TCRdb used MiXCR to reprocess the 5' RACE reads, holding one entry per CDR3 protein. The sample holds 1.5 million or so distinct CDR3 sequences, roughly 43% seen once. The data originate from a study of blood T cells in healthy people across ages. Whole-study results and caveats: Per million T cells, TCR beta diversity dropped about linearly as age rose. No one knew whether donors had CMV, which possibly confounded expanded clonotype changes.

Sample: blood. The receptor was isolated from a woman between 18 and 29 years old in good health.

The CDR3 bases are TGTGCCAGCAGAAAGGGGAACAGTGTCAAACTGTTTTTT. It specifies CASRKGNSVKLFF. The gene calls are TRBV6-2 or TRBV6-3 and TRBJ1-4; D may be TRBD1 (5 bases). Germline V CDR1 and CDR2: MNHEY, SVGEGT. Trimming took 6 bases from V and 11 from J, leaving 16 bases between them. The CDR3 contains 13 residues.